The clone carrying this T cell receptor (beta chain) appeared many times. Antigen: not known. Quantitative molecular-barcoded 5'-RACE generated the TCR beta libraries. Using its own MiXCR run on the 5' RACE reads, TCRdb lists one record per CDR3 protein. This sample carries 350,000 or so distinct CDR3 sequences, roughly 12% of them seen once, and the ten largest clones take 9.1%. V was clipped by 1 base and J by 2 bases, with 12 bases between them. Looked up from germline, CDR1 is DFQATT and CDR2 is SNEGSKA (reference sequence). There are 15 residues in the CDR3. This sample is drawn from a study of CD8 T cells in ankylosing spondylitis. Study-level findings and limits: Apparently characteristic of ankylosing spondylitis blood was a TCR beta motif (fewer than ten highly homologous variants). Earlier authors reported some of these motif variants in reactive arthritis synovial fluid and blood. There was reportedly significant enrichment of clones that were disease-linked in matched ankylosing spondylitis synovial fluid.

This sequence was found in a female donor with ankylosing spondylitis or in good health (not recorded which). V is TRBV20-1 and J is TRBJ1-5; unclear D gene. The sequenced material came from blood, either unsorted or a sorted T cell fraction (not recorded which). The CDR3 DNA reads TGCAGTGCTAGAGTCCCGGGTTATGGCAATCAGCCCCAGCATTTT. It is translated as CSARVPGYGNQPQHF.